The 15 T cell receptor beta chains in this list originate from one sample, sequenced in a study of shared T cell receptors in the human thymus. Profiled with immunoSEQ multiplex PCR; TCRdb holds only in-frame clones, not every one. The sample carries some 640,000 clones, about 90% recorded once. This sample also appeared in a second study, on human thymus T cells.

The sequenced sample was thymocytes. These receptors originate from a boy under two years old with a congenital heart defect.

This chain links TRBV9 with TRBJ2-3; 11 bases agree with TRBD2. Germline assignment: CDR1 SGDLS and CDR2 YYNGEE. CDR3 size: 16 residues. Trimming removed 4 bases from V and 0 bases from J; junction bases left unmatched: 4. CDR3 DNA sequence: TGTGCCAGCAGCCCGCGGACTAGCGGGAGCACAGATACGCAGTATTTT. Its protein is CASSPRTSGSTDTQYF.

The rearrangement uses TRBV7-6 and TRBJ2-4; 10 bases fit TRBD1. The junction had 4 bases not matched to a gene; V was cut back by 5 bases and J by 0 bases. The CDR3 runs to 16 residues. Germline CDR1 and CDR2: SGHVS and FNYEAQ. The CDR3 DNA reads TGTGCCAGCAGCCCGGGACAGGGGCTAGCCAAAAACATTCAGTACTTC. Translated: CASSPGQGLAKNIQYF. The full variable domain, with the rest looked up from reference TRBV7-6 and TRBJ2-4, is GAGVSQSPRYKVTKRGQDVALRCDPISGHVSLYWYRQALGQGPEFLTYFNYEAQQDKSGLPNDRFSAERPEGSISTLTIQRTEQRDSAMYRCASSPGQGLAKNIQYFGAGTRLSVL.

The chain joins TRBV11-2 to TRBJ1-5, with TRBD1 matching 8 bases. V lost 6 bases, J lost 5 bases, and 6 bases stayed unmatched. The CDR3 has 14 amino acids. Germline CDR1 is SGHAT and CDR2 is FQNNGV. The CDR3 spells CASSLQGVDQPQHF. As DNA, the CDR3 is TGTGCCAGCAGTTTACAGGGGGTGGATCAGCCCCAGCATTTT.

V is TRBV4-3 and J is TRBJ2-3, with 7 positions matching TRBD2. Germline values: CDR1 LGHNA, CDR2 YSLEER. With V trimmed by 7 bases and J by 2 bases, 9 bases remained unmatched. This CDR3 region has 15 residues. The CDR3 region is CASTLAGGLTDTQYF. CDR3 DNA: TGCGCCAGCACCTTAGCGGGCGGCCTCACAGATACGCAGTATTTT.

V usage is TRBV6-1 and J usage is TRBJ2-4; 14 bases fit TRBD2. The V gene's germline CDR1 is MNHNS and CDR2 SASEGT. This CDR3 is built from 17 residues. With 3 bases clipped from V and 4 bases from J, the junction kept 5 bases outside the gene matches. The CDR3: CASSDGLAGGRKNIQYF. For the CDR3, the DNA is TGTGCCAGCAGTGACGGACTAGCGGGGGGCCGAAAAAACATTCAGTACTTC.

CDR3 sequence: CASSRQNQPQHF. The DNA of the CDR3 is TGTGCCAGCAGCCGACAAAATCAGCCCCAGCATTTT. The rearrangement uses TRBV13 and TRBJ1-5, with D unclear. There are 12 residues in the CDR3. The V and J ends lost 5 bases and 4 bases respectively, with 6 bases between them. Germline CDR1 reads PRHDT; CDR2 reads FYEKMQ (reference sequence).

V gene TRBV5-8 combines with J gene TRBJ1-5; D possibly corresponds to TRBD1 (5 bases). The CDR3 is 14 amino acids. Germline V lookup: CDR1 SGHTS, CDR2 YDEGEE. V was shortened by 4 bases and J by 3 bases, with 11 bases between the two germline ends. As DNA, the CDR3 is TGTGCCAGCAGCCCCAGGGTAAACAATCAGCCCCAGCATTTT. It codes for CASSPRVNNQPQHF.

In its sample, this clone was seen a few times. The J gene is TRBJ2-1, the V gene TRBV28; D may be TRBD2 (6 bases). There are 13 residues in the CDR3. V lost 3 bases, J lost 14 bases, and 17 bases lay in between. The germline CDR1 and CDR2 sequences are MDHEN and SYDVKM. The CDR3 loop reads CASSFRDSWMEFF. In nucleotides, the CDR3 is TGTGCCAGCAGTTTCCGGGACTCTTGGATGGAGTTCTTC.

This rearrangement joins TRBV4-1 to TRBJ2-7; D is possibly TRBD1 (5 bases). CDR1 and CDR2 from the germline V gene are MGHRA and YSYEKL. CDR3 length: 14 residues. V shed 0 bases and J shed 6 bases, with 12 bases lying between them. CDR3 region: CASSQDLREIEQYF. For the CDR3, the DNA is TGCGCCAGCAGCCAAGATCTCAGGGAAATCGAGCAGTACTTC.

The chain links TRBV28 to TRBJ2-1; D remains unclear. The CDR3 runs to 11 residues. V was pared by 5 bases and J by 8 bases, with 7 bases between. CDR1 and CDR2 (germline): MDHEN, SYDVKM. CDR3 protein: CASSRDYEQFF. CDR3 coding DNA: TGTGCCAGCAGTCGAGATTATGAGCAGTTCTTC.

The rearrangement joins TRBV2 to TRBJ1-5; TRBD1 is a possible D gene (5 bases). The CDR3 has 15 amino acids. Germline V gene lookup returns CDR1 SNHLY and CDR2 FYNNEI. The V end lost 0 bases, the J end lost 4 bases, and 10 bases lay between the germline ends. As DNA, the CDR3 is TGTGCCAGCAGTGAAGCGGGCAGGGTGAATCAGCCCCAGCATTTT. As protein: CASSEAGRVNQPQHF.

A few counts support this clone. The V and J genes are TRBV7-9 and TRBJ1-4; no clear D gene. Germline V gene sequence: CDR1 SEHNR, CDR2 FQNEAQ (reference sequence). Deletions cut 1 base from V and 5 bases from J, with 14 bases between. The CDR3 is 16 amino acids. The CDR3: CASSLGEGAPNEKLFF. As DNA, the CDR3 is TGTGCCAGCAGCTTAGGTGAGGGAGCGCCAAATGAAAAACTGTTTTTT.

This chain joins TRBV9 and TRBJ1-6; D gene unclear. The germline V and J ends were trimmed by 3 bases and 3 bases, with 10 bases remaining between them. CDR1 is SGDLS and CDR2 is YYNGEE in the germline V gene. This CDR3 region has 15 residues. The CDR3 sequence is CASSAREGYNSPLHF. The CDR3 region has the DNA TGTGCCAGCAGCGCCCGGGAGGGCTATAATTCACCCCTCCACTTT.

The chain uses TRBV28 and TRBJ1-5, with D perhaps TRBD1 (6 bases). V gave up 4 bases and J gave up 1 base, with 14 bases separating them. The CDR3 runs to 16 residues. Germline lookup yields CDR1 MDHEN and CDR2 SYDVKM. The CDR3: CASSSYRAVSNQPQHF. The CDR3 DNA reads TGTGCCAGCAGTTCGTACAGGGCAGTCAGCAATCAGCCCCAGCATTTT.

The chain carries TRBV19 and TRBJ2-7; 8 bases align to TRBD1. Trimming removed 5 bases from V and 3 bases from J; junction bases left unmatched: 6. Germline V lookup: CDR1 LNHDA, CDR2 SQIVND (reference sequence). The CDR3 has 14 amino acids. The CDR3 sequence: CASSQGALSYEQYF. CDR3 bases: TGTGCCAGTAGTCAGGGGGCGCTGAGCTACGAGCAGTACTTC.